This TCR beta chain was profiled in a study of T cell repertoires in cytomegalovirus infection. TCRdb re-called the reads with MiXCR, one entry per CDR3 protein. The sample yields approximately 770,000 distinct CDR3 sequences, around 29% seen once. Of note for this clonotype: Antigen specificity is unknown. One end of the junction varies from germline; a read error may be responsible.

Overall study results and limits: The ex vivo response showed dominance by HLA-C-restricted CMV-specific TCR beta clonotypes.

Germline loops: CDR1 DFQATT, CDR2 SNEGSKA (reference sequence). This CDR3 is built from 11 residues. The sequence was obtained from a human donor in good health (CMV status not recorded). Some clones in this sample may be carry-over from other donors' samples. The material sequenced was cultured CD8+ T cells from PBMCs, taken from culture after CMV antigen stimulation. The rearrangement links TRBV20-1 to TRBJ2-7; D perhaps matches TRBD2 (5 bases). CDR3 sequence reads: CSTRDSYGQYF. The DNA for the CDR3 is TGCAGTACTAGAGATAGTTATGGGCAGTACTTC.